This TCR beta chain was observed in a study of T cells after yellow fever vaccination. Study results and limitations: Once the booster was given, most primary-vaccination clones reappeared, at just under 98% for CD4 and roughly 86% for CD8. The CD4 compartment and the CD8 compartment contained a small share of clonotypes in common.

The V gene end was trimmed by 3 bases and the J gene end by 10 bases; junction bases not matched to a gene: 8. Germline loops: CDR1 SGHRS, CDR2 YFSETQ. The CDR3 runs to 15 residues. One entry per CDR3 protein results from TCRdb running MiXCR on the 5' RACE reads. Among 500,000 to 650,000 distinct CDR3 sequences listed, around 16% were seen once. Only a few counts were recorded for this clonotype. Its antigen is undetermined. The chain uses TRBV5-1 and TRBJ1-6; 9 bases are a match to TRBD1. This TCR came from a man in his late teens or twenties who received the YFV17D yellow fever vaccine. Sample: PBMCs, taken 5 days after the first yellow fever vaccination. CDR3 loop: CASSSEGQGSSPLHF. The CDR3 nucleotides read TGCGCCAGCAGCTCGGAAGGACAGGGGTCCTCACCCCTCCACTTT.